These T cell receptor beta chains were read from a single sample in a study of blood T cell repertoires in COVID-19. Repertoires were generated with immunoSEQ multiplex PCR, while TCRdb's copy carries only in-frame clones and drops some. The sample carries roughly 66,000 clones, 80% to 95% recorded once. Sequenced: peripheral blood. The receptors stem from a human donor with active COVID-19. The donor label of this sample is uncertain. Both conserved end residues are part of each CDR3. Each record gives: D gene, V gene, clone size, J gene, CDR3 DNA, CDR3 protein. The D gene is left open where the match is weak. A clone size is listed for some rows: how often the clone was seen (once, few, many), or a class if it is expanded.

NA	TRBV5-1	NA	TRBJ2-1	TGCGCCAGCAGCTTCGTCTCCTACAATGAGCAGTTCTTC	CASSFVSYNEQFF
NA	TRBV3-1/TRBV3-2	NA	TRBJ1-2	TGTGCCAGCAGCCAAGCACAGAGCTATGGCTACACCTTC	CASSQAQSYGYTF
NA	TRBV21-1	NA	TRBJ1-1	TGTGCCAGCAGCAAAGCCCATCGGACAGGGGCTTCGAACACTGAAGCTTTCTTT	CASSKAHRTGASNTEAFF
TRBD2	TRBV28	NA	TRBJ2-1	TGTGCCAGCAGTCGACTAGCGGGAGGGCCGAGCTCCTACAATGAGCAGTTCTTC	CASSRLAGGPSSYNEQFF
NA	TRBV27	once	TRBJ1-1	TGTGCCAGCAGTTTATCGATCTCCGGCCGGGGGGGGAGAACTGAAGCTTTCTTT	CASSLSISGRGGRTEAFF
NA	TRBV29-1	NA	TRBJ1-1	TGCAGCGGCGGGGGGCGGAACACTGAAGCTTTCTTT	CSGGGRNTEAFF
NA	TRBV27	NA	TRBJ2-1	TGTGCCAGCAGTTCCGGATCCCCGGGGTATGAGCAGTTCTTC	CASSSGSPGYEQFF
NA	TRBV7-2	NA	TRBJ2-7	TGTGCCAGCAGCTCCCAACAGGGTAACTACGAGCAGTACTTC	CASSSQQGNYEQYF
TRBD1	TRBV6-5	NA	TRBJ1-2	TGTGCCAGCACGACAGGGGGCGATGGCTACACCTTC	CASTTGGDGYTF
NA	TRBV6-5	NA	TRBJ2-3	TGTGCCAGCAGTTACTCTAAGCGAACAGATACGCAGTATTTT	CASSYSKRTDTQYF
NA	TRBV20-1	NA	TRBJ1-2	TGCAGTGCTAACAGGGTCTATGGCTACACCTTC	CSANRVYGYTF
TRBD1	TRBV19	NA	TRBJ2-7	TGTGCCAGTAGTATTCGGACAGGGGCAGGGTACGAGCAGTACTTC	CASSIRTGAGYEQYF